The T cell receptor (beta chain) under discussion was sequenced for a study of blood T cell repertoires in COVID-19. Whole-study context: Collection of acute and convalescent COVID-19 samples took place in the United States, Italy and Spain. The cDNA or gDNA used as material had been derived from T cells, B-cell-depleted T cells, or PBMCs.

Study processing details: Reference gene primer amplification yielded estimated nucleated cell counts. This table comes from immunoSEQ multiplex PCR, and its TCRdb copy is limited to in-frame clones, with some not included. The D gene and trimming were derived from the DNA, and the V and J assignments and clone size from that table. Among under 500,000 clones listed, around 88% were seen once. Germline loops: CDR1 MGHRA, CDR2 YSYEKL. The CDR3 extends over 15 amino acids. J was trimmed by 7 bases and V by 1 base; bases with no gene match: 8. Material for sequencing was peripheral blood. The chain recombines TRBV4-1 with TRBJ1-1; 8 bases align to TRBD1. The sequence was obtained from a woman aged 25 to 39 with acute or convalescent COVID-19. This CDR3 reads CASSQAGQGKVEAFF. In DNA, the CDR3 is TGCGCCAGCAGCCAAGCCGGACAGGGAAAAGTTGAAGCTTTCTTT.